The TCR beta chain under discussion was sequenced for a study of identifying expanded T cells in peripheral blood. Study observations and caveats: Clone count variance between approximately two-week samples rose with total template count.

This CDR3 region has 13 residues. V lost 4 bases, J lost 8 bases, and 14 bases lay in between. CDR1 is SNHLY, CDR2 FYNNEI, per germline. As regards this clone: Its antigen is not known.

Profiled with immunoSEQ multiplex PCR; TCRdb holds only in-frame clones, not every one. Among approximately 90,000 clones, approximately 81% were seen once, and the ten largest hold 3.5% to 5%. The rearrangement links TRBV2 to TRBJ1-2; TRBD1 might be the D (5 bases). Sequenced material: blood. The receptor was isolated from a person aged 18 to 70 in good health. The CDR3 loop reads CASSGSRDGGYTF. The CDR3 bases are TGTGCCAGCAGTGGATCTCGGGACGGGGGCTACACCTTC.